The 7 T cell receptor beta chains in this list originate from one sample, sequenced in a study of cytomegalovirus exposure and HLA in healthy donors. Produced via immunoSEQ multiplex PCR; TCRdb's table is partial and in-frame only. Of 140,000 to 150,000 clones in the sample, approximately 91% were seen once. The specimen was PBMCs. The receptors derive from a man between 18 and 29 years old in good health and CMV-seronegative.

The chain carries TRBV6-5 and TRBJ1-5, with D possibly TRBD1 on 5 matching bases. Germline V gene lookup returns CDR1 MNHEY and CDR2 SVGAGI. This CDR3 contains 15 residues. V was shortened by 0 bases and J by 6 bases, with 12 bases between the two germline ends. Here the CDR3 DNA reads TGTGCCAGCAGTTACTCTCGGGGGGAAAGTCAGCCCCAGCATTTT. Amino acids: CASSYSRGESQPQHF.

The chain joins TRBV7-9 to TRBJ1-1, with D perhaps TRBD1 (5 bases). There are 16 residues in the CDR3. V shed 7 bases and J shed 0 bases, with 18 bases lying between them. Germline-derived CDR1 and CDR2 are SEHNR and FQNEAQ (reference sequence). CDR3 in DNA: TGTGCCAGCAAACCGGGGGTTATCGGGATGAACACTGAAGCTTTCTTT. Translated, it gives CASKPGVIGMNTEAFF.

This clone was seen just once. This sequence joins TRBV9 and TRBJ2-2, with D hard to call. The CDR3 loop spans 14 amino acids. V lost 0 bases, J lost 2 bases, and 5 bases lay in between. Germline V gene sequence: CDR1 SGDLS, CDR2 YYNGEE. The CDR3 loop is CASSVGGNTGELFF. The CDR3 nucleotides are TGTGCCAGCAGCGTAGGCGGTAACACCGGGGAGCTGTTTTTT.

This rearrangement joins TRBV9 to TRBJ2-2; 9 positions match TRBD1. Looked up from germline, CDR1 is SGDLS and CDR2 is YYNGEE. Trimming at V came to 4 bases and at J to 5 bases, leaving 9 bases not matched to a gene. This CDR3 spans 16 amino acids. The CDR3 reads CASSNTGTGFTGELFF. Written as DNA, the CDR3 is TGTGCCAGCAGCAACACCGGGACAGGGTTTACCGGGGAGCTGTTTTTT. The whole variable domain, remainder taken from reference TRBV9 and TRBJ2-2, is DSGVTQTPKHLITATGQRVTLRCSPRSGDLSVYWYQQSLDQGLQFLIQYYNGEERAKGNILERFSAQQFPDLHSELNLSSLELGDSALYFCASSNTGTGFTGELFFGEGSRLTVL.

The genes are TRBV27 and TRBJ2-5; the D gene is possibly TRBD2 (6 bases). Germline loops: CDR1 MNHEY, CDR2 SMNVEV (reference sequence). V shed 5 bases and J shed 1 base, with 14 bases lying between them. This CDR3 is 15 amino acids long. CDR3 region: CASSLLAEAQETQYF. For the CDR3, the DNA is TGTGCCAGCAGTCTCTTAGCGGAGGCCCAAGAGACCCAGTACTTC.

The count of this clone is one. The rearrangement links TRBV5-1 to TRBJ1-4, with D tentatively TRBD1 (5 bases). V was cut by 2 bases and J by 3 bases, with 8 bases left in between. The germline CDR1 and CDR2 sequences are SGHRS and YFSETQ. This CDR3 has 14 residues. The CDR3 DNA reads TGCGCCAGCAGCTTAGGGGTTCCTAATGAAAAACTGTTTTTT. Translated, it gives CASSLGVPNEKLFF.

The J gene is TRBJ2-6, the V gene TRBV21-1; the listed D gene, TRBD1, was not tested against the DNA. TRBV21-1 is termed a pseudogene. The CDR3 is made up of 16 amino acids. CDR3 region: CASRPSHSSGANVLTF. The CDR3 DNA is TGTGCCAGCAGACCGAGCCACAGTTCTGGGGCCAACGTCCTGACTTTC.